This T cell receptor (beta chain) was captured in a study of cytomegalovirus exposure and HLA in healthy donors. Study results and limitations: High sensitivity and specificity were reportedly achieved when the classifier diagnosed cytomegalovirus status.

This CDR3 is built from 12 residues. V was cut by 0 bases and J by 8 bases, with 6 bases left in between. Looked up from germline, CDR1 is MDHEN and CDR2 is SYDVKM. Profiled with immunoSEQ multiplex PCR; TCRdb holds only in-frame clones, not every one. This sample has around 93,000 clones, with about 85% found just once. For this clone: Its antigen is currently unknown.

The clonotype comes from a young man in good health and CMV-seropositive. The V gene is TRBV28, the J gene TRBJ2-3; D is undetermined. Sample: PBMCs. The CDR3 here is CASSLWRGTQYF. The CDR3 nucleotides read TGTGCCAGCAGTTTATGGCGTGGTACGCAGTATTTT.